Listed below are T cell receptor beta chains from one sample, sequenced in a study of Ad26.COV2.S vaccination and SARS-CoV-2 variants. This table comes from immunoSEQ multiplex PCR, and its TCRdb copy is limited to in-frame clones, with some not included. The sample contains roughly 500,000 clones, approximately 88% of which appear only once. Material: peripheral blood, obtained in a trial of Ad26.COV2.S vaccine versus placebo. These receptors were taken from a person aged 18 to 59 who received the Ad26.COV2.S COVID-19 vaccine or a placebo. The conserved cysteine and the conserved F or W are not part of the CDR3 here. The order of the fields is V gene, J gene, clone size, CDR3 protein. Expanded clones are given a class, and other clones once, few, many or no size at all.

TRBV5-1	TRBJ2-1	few	ASSTGLVREPF
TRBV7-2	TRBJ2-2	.	ASSLSSGTRPGELF
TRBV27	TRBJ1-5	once	ASSLGPGDQPQH
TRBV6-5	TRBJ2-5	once	ASKPGQGYQETQY
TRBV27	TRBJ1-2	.	ASRGMAQGNYGYT
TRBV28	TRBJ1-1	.	ASSPAPEGAF
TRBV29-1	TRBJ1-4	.	SVGFPTGTRNEKLF
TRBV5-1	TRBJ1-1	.	ASSYDNEGKHTEAF
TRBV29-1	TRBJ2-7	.	SVGTGGHEQY
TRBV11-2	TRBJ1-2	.	ASSLDSAQAF
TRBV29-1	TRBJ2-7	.	SVGVRARTYEQY
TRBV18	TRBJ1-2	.	ASSPNRPGYYGYT
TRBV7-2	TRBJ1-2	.	ASSGSTGGRNYGYT
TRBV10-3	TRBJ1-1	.	AIRDPRQGTEAF
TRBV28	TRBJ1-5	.	ASSPGTGSQPQH
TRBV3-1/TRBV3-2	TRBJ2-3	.	ASSLATSGLPGY
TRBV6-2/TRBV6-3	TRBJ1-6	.	ASNPALSSPLH
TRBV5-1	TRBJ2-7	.	ASSSTFYEQY
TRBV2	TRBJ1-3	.	ASKTDSSGNTIY
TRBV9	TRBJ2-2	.	ASSVTSGRETGELF
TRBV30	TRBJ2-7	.	APWGGRANEQY
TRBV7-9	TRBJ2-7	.	ASSRADGRLFGHEQY
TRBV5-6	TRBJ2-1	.	ASSLVGRSRYNEQF
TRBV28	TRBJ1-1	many	ASRYIVQGGNTEAF
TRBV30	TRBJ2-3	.	AWSAGVRTDTQY
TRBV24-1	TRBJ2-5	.	ATSKGTGIIETQY
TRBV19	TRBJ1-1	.	ASSMPGHNTEAF
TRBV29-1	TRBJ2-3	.	SVVEATDTQY
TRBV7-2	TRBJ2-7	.	ASSLGPGQYEQY
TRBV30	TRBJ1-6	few	AWSVEVPPPLH
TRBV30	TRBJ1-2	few	AWSETGGVGSYGYT
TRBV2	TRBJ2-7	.	ASHRDSRSYEQY
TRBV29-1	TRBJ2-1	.	SVATGTAVYNEQF
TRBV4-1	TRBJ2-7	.	AGLPAGRRDKGPEQY
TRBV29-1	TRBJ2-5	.	SVALTAQETQY
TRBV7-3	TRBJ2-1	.	ASSFSGTSYNEQF
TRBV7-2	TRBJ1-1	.	ASSFLRGQGTEAF
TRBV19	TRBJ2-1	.	ASSGLATYNEQF
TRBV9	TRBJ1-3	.	ASSMGRGNTIY
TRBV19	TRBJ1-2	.	ASKTGSGLNYGYT
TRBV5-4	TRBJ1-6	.	ASSLDVRADSPLH
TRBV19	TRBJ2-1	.	ASSLPPGLAGLNEQF
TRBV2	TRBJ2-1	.	ASSDRAWSNEQF
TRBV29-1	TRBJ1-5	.	SVEGGGDQPQH
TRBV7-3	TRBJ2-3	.	ASSLLAGGPDTQY
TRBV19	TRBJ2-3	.	ASSRGNGRTDTQY
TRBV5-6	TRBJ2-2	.	ASSLTSGNTGELF